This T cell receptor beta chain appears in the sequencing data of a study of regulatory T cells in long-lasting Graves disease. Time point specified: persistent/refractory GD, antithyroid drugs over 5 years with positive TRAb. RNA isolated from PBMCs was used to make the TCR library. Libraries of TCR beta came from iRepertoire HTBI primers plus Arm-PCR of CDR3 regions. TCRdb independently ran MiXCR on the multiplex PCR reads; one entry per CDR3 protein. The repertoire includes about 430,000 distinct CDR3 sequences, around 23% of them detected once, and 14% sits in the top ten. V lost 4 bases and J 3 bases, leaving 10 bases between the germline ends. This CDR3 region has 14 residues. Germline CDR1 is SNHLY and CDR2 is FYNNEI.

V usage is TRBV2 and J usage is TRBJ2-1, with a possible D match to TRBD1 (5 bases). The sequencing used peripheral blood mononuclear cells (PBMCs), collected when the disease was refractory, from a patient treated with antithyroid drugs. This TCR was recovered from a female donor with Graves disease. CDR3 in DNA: TGTGCCAGCAGTGTTGCAGGGCACTACAATGAGCAGTTCTTC. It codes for CASSVAGHYNEQFF.